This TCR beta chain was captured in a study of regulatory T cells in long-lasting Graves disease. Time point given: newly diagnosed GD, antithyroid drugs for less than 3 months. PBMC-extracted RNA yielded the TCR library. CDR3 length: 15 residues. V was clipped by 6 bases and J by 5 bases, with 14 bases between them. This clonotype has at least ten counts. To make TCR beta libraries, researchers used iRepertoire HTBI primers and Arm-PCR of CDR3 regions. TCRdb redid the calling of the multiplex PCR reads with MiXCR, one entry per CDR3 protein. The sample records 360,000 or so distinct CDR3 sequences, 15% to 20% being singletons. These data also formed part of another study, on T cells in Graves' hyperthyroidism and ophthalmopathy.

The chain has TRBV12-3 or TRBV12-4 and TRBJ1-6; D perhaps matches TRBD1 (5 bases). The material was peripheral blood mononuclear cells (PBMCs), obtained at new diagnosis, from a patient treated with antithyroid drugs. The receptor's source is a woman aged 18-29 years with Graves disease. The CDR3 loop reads CASRGRRADNSPLHF. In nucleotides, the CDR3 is TGTGCCAGCAGGGGACGGAGAGCCGATAATTCACCCCTCCACTTT.